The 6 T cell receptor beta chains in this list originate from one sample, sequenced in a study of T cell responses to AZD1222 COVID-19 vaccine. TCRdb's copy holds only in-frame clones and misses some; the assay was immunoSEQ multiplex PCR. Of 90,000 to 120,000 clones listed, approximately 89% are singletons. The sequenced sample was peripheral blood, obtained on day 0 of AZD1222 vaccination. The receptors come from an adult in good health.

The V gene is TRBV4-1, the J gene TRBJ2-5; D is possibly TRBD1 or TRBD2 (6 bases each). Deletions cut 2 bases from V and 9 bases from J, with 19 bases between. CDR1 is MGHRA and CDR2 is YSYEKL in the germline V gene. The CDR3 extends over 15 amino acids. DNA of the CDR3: TGCGCCAGCAGCCAAACCCTATTGGAGGGGGAATCCCAGTACTTC. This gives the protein CASSQTLLEGESQYF.

The DNA of the CDR3 is TGTGCCAGCAGCCGCTCAGGGGGGATGTCTTACGAGCAGTACTTC. It encodes CASSRSGGMSYEQYF. The chain has TRBV27 and TRBJ2-7; possibly TRBD1 for D (7 bases). CDR3 length: 15 residues. V lost 6 bases and J 4 bases, leaving 19 bases between the germline ends. Germline V lookup: CDR1 MNHEY, CDR2 SMNVEV (reference sequence).

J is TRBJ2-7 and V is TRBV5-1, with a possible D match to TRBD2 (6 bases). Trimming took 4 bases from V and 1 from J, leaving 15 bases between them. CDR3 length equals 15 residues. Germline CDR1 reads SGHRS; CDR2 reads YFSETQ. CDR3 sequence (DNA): TGCGCCAGCAGCACCTCGGGACTGAGTTCCTACGAGCAGTACTTC. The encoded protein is CASSTSGLSSYEQYF.

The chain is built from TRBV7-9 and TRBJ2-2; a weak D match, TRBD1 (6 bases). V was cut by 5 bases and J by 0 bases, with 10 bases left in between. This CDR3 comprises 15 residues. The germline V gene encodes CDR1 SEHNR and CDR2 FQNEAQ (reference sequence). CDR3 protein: CASSRRTANTGELFF. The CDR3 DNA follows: TGTGCCAGCAGCCGCCGGACAGCGAACACCGGGGAGCTGTTTTTT. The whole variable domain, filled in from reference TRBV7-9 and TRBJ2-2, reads DTGVSQNPRHKITKRGQNVTFRCDPISEHNRLYWYRQTLGQGPEFLTYFQNEAQLEKSRLLSDRFSAERPKGSFSTLEIQRTEQGDSAMYLCASSRRTANTGELFFGEGSRLTVL.

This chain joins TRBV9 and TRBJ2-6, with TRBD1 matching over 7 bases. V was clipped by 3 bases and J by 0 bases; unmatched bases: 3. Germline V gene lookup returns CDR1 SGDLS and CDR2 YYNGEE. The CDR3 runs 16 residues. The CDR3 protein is CASSGDRDSGANVLTF. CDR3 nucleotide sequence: TGTGCCAGCAGCGGCGACAGGGACTCTGGGGCCAACGTCCTGACTTTC.

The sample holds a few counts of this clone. DNA of the CDR3: TGCGCCAGCAGTGCAGGGATTTCTAATGAAAAACTGTTTTTT. Its translation: CASSAGISNEKLFF. The chain uses TRBV10-1 and TRBJ1-4, with D perhaps matching TRBD1 (5 bases). This CDR3 is 14 amino acids long. Trimming stripped 4 bases from V and 3 bases from J, with 9 bases between. Germline loops: CDR1 WNHNN, CDR2 SYGVQD (reference sequence).